Each of the 21 T cell receptor beta chains below was sequenced from the same sample in a study of blood T cell repertoires in COVID-19. Generated by immunoSEQ multiplex PCR, the TCRdb table keeps only in-frame clones and is missing some. The sample consists of about 95,000 clones, approximately 89% of them appearing once. Specimen: peripheral blood. The receptors here all came from a human donor in a cohort sampled during active COVID-19.

The rearrangement joins TRBV11-2 to TRBJ2-7, with 10 bases lining up with TRBD2. Germline V gene lookup returns CDR1 SGHAT and CDR2 FQNNGV. This CDR3 contains 18 residues. Trimming removed 6 bases from V and 4 bases from J; junction bases left unmatched: 18. In nucleotides, the CDR3 is TGTGCCAGCAGGCTACCTGGTAGGCAGCGGGGGGGCCGGTACGAGCAGTACTTC. Translation gives CASRLPGRQRGGRYEQYF.

The chain is built from TRBV6-5 and TRBJ1-5; D might be TRBD1 (6 bases). The germline V gene has CDR1 MNHEY and CDR2 SVGAGI. CDR3 length equals 15 residues. Trimming removed 7 bases from V and 0 bases from J, with 13 bases in between. CDR3 region: CASTSRGVSNQPQHF. CDR3 sequence (DNA): TGTGCCAGCACCTCCAGGGGAGTTAGCAATCAGCCCCAGCATTTT.

The J gene is TRBJ2-5, the V gene TRBV7-6; a possible D gene is TRBD2 (7 bases). The V end lost 2 bases, the J end lost 5 bases, and 18 bases lay between the germline ends. This CDR3 is 16 amino acids long. CDR1 is SGHVS, CDR2 FNYEAQ, per germline. The CDR3 DNA follows: TGTGCCAGCAGCTTAATCTTGGGGGGGGGCTTTGAGACCCAGTACTTC. This encodes CASSLILGGGFETQYF.

The chain links TRBV27 to TRBJ1-1; a weak D match, TRBD1 (6 bases). Trimming pared 4 bases from V and 3 bases from J, leaving 12 bases between. Looked up from germline, CDR1 is MNHEY and CDR2 is SMNVEV (reference sequence). This CDR3 has 14 amino acids. For the CDR3, the DNA is TGTGCCAGCAGTTCACAGGGTCACTACACTGAAGCTTTCTTT. Its translation is CASSSQGHYTEAFF.

The genes are TRBV5-6 and TRBJ1-3; TRBD1 might be the D (5 bases). The CDR3 spans 15 residues. The V gene lost 3 bases and the J gene lost 2 bases, with 12 bases spanning the gap. Germline V gene data show CDR1 as SGHDT and CDR2 as YYEEEE. CDR3 in amino acids: CASSWGRLTGNTIYF. CDR3 bases: TGTGCCAGCAGCTGGGGGAGGCTTACTGGAAACACCATATATTTT.

In its sample, this clone was seen once. The chain uses TRBV10-3 and TRBJ2-3, with TRBD2 matching over 13 bases. V was clipped by 6 bases and J by 4 bases; unmatched bases: 4. The CDR3 is 15 amino acids. CDR1 and CDR2 from the germline V gene are ENHRY and SYGVKD. The CDR3 here is CAIRTSGGAPDTQYF. The CDR3 DNA reads TGTGCCATCAGAACTAGCGGGGGGGCCCCAGATACGCAGTATTTT.

This rearrangement joins TRBV5-6 to TRBJ1-6; the match to TRBD1 covers 8 bases. Trimming at V came to 2 bases and at J to 10 bases, leaving 14 bases not matched to a gene. The germline gives CDR1 SGHDT, CDR2 YYEEEE. This CDR3 region has 17 residues. CDR3 coding DNA: TGTGCCAGCAGCTTACCCGGACAGGGTTTTTTTGGATCACCCCTCCACTTT. It codes for CASSLPGQGFFGSPLHF.

This chain joins TRBV7-8 and TRBJ2-5; no clear D gene. Trimming pared 0 bases from V and 4 bases from J, leaving 9 bases between. CDR1 and CDR2 (germline): SGHVS, FQNEAQ. The CDR3 contains 14 residues. In DNA, the CDR3 is TGTGCCAGCAGCTTAGCGGCTAGACTAGAGACCCAGTACTTC. Its translation is CASSLAARLETQYF.

This chain connects TRBV11-2 to TRBJ2-1; 14 bases are shared with TRBD2. Germline values: CDR1 SGHAT, CDR2 FQNNGV. The V gene end was trimmed by 4 bases and the J gene end by 9 bases; junction bases not matched to a gene: 5. The CDR3 has 15 residues. The CDR3 sequence is CASSSRLAGGSEQFF. The CDR3 DNA sequence: TGTGCCAGCAGCTCCAGACTAGCGGGGGGGTCTGAGCAGTTCTTC.

This chain uses TRBV7-9 with TRBJ1-3; the match to TRBD1 covers 8 bases. Trimming removed 5 bases from V and 0 bases from J; junction bases left unmatched: 6. The length of the CDR3 is 16 residues. Germline CDR1 and CDR2: SEHNR and FQNEAQ (reference sequence). This chain's CDR3 is CASSKDRASSGNTIYF. CDR3 sequence (DNA): TGTGCCAGCAGCAAGGACAGGGCCTCCTCTGGAAACACCATATATTTT. Full variable domain (outside the CDR3, taken from reference TRBV7-9 and TRBJ1-3): DTGVSQNPRHKITKRGQNVTFRCDPISEHNRLYWYRQTLGQGPEFLTYFQNEAQLEKSRLLSDRFSAERPKGSFSTLEIQRTEQGDSAMYLCASSKDRASSGNTIYFGEGSWLTVV.

This clone was recorded only once. V usage is TRBV10-2 and J usage is TRBJ1-2; perhaps TRBD1 as D (5 bases). The CDR3 length is 13 residues. Germline V CDR1 and CDR2: WSHSY, SAAADI. V was clipped by 4 bases and J by 7 bases, with 13 bases between them. CDR3 coding DNA: TGCGCCAGCAGTGGGGACCGGGGAGGTGGCTACACCTTC. Encoded protein: CASSGDRGGGYTF.

The chain combines TRBV2 with TRBJ2-3, with a possible D match to TRBD2 (5 bases). The V end lost 3 bases, the J end lost 0 bases, and 16 bases lay between the germline ends. CDR1 and CDR2 (germline): SNHLY, FYNNEI. There are 17 residues in the CDR3. The CDR3 loop reads CASSDRWASGSTDTQYF. DNA of the CDR3: TGTGCCAGCAGTGACCGATGGGCGAGCGGAAGCACAGATACGCAGTATTTT.

The gene calls are TRBV6-6 and TRBJ1-2, with TRBD1 identical over 7 bases. This CDR3 is 14 amino acids long. Germline CDR1 is MNHNY and CDR2 is SVGAGI (reference sequence). V shed 6 bases and J 4 bases; nucleotides not matched to a gene: 8. Here the CDR3 reads CASRSYRGTYGYTF. CDR3 bases: TGTGCCAGCAGATCATACAGGGGAACCTATGGCTACACCTTC.

This sequence joins TRBV3-1 (or the pseudogene TRBV3-2) and TRBJ1-4; unclear D gene. CDR1 and CDR2 (germline): LGHDT, YNNKEL (reference sequence). V lost 4 bases and J lost 7, with 19 bases in between. This CDR3 has 16 amino acids. The CDR3 here is CASSPPGSGVSEKLFF. CDR3 in DNA: TGTGCCAGCAGCCCTCCTGGAAGCGGGGTATCTGAAAAACTGTTTTTT.

The chain joins TRBV9 to TRBJ2-1; D is ambiguous. Per germline, CDR1 SGDLS and CDR2 YYNGEE. The CDR3 runs to 15 residues. V was trimmed by 0 bases and J by 0 bases, leaving 7 bases between them. The CDR3 DNA reads TGTGCCAGCAGCGTAGGGTCGAGCTCCTACAATGAGCAGTTCTTC. This sequence encodes CASSVGSSSYNEQFF.

This chain joins TRBV6-5 and TRBJ2-1, with TRBD2 as a possible D gene (5 bases). The CDR3 is 13 residues long. V lost 3 bases, J lost 3 bases, and 6 bases lay in between. Germline lookup yields CDR1 MNHEY and CDR2 SVGAGI. CDR3 protein: CASSYDYYNEQFF. The CDR3 region has the DNA TGTGCCAGCAGTTATGACTACTACAATGAGCAGTTCTTC.

The chain joins TRBV6-2 or TRBV6-3 to TRBJ1-2; no definite D call. The CDR3 covers 13 residues. Trimming cost V 4 bases and J 8 bases, with 14 bases left between them. CDR1 and CDR2 from the germline V gene are MNHEY and SVGEGT. The CDR3 protein is CASSSRVSRGYTF. The CDR3 DNA reads TGTGCCAGCAGTTCGAGGGTATCGCGAGGCTACACCTTC.

CDR3: CASSHQALSRTETQYF. The CDR3 DNA sequence: TGCGCCAGCAGCCACCAAGCCCTTTCACGAACGGAGACCCAGTACTTC. The chain is built from TRBV5-1 and TRBJ2-5; no definite D call. V was trimmed by 4 bases and J by 5 bases, leaving 21 bases between them. Germline loops: CDR1 SGHRS, CDR2 YFSETQ. The CDR3 extends over 16 amino acids.

The rearrangement links TRBV18 to TRBJ2-1, with D possibly matching TRBD2 (6 bases). Trimming pared 0 bases from V and 3 bases from J, leaving 12 bases between. The germline V gene has CDR1 KGHSH and CDR2 LQKENI. The CDR3 is made up of 16 amino acids. The CDR3 nucleotides read TGTGCCAGCTCACCACCTTCCCGGGGGAGCTACAATGAGCAGTTCTTC. Translated, it gives CASSPPSRGSYNEQFF.

The chain employs TRBV18 and TRBJ2-2, with 7 bases matching TRBD1. V shed 5 bases, J shed 6 bases, and the junction held 6 bases outside the gene matches. CDR1 and CDR2 from the germline V gene are KGHSH and LQKENI. CDR3 size: 14 residues. The CDR3 sequence is CASSRLTGSGELFF. The DNA of the CDR3 is TGTGCCAGCTCAAGGCTGACAGGGTCCGGGGAGCTGTTTTTT.

The rearrangement joins TRBV5-5 to TRBJ2-5; TRBD1 matches at 9 bases. The CDR3 extends over 16 amino acids. V shed 0 bases, J shed 2 bases, and the junction held 5 bases outside the gene matches. Germline assignment: CDR1 SGHKS and CDR2 YYEKEE (reference sequence). The CDR3 region is CASSLGGQGPQETQYF. The CDR3 nucleotides read TGTGCCAGCAGCTTGGGGGGACAGGGACCACAAGAGACCCAGTACTTC.